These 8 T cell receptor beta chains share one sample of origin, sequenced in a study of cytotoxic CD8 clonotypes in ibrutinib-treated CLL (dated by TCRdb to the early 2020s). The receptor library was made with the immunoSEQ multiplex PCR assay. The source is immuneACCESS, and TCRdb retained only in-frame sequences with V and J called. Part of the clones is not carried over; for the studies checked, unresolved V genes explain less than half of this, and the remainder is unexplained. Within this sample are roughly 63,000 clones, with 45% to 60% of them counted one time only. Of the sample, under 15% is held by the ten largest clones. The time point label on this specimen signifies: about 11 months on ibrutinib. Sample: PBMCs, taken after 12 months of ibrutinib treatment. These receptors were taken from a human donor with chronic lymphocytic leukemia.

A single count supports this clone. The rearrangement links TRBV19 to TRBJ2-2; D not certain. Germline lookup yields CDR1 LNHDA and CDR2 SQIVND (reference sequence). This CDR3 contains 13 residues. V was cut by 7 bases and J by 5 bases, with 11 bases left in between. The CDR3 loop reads CASKLIGTGELFF. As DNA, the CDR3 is TGTGCCAGTAAACTAATCGGTACCGGGGAGCTGTTTTTT.

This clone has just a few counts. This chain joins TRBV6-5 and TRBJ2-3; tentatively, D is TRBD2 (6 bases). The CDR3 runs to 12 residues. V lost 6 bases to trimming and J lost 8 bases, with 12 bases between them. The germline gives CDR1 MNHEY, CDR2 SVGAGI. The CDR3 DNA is TGTGCCAGCAGAACGCTGGGGGGTACGCAGTATTTT. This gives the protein CASRTLGGTQYF.

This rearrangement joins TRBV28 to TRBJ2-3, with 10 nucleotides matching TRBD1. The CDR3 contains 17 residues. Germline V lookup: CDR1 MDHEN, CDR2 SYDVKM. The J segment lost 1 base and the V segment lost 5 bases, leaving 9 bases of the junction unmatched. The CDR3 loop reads CASSPLGTGVGTDTQYF. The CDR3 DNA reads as TGTGCCAGCAGTCCCCTGGGGACAGGGGTGGGCACAGATACGCAGTATTTT.

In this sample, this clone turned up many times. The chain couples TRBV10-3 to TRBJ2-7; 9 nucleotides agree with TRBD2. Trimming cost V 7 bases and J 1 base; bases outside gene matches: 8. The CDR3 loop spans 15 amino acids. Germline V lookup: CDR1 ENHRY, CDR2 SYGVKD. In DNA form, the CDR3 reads TGTGCCATCACCGCAAGACTAGCGGAATCCTACGAGCAGTACTTC. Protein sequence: CAITARLAESYEQYF.

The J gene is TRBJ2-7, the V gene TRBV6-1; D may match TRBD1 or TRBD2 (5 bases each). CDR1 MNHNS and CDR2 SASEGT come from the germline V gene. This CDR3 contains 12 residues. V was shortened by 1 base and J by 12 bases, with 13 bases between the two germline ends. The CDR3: CASSEGGQGLYF. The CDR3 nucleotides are TGTGCCAGCAGTGAAGGAGGGCAGGGTCTGTACTTC.

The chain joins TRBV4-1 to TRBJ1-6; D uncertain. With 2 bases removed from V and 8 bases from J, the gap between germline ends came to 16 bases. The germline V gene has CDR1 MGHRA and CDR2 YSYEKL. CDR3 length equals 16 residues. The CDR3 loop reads CASSQWAESRDSPLHF. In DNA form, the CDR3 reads TGCGCCAGCAGCCAATGGGCAGAGTCACGGGATTCACCCCTCCACTTT.

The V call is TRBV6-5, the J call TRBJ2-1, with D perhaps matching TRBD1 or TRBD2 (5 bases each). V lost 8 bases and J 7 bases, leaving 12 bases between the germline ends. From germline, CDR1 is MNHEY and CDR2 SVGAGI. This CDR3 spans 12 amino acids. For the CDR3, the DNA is TGTGCCAGCTCGAGGGGCGGGAATGAGCAGTTCTTC. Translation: CASSRGGNEQFF.

CDR3 in amino acids: CASSEGGYEQYV. For the CDR3, the DNA is TGTGCCAGCAGTGAAGGGGGCTACGAGCAGTACGTC. This rearrangement joins TRBV2 to TRBJ2-7; no reliable D call. Trimming took off 1 base at V and 3 bases at J, with 4 bases between the two ends. CDR3 length: 12 residues. Looked up from germline, CDR1 is SNHLY and CDR2 is FYNNEI.